Below are 29 T cell receptor beta chains sequenced from a single sample in a study of CD8 T cells in Susac syndrome. Random hexamers were used to reverse transcribe an amount of roughly 0.45 to 1 ug RNA. MiXCR, applied by TCRdb to the immunoSEQ multiplex PCR reads, yields one record per CDR3 protein. Among 160,000 or so distinct CDR3 sequences listed, around 95% were seen once. Sequences were obtained from CD8+ T cells from PBMCs. These receptors were collected from a human donor with multiple sclerosis.

This chain links TRBV20-1 with TRBJ2-3; 8 bases align to TRBD2. The CDR3 loop spans 20 amino acids. V dropped 1 base and J dropped 2; count of bases not matched to a gene: 20. Germline V gene sequence: CDR1 DFQATT, CDR2 SNEGSKA (reference sequence). Here the CDR3 DNA reads TGCAGTGCTAGAGTGTGGGCGGGGGGCCGCAAGCGCCTACTCACAGATACGCAGTATTTT. Translation: CSARVWAGGRKRLLTDTQYF.

The V and J genes are TRBV11-2 and TRBJ2-1, with D possibly matching TRBD1 (5 bases). V was trimmed by 1 base and J by 4 bases, leaving 14 bases between them. This CDR3 region has 16 residues. Germline V gene lookup returns CDR1 SGHAT and CDR2 FQNNGV. The CDR3 DNA follows: TGTGCCAGCAGCTTAGTCGGACAAACTACGTACAATGAGCAGTTCTTC. Translation: CASSLVGQTTYNEQFF.

This rearrangement joins TRBV25-1 to TRBJ1-4, with no clear D. Germline V lookup: CDR1 MGHDK, CDR2 SYGVNS. This CDR3 spans 12 amino acids. Trimming pared 9 bases from V and 8 bases from J, leaving 13 bases between. The CDR3 region is CASRVGSEKLFF. The CDR3 nucleotides are TGTGCCAGTCGAGTAGGAAGCGAAAAACTGTTTTTT.

V gene TRBV25-1 combines with J gene TRBJ2-5, with D uncertain. Germline V gene sequence: CDR1 MGHDK, CDR2 SYGVNS. Trimming left V 0 bases short and J 5 bases short, with 4 bases between. This CDR3 has 12 residues. The CDR3 region is CASSEYLETQYF. CDR3 bases: TGTGCCAGCAGTGAATACTTGGAGACCCAGTACTTC.

The chain links TRBV12-3 or TRBV12-4 to TRBJ2-3; 7 bases agree with TRBD2. V shed 7 bases, J shed 4 bases, and the junction held 14 bases outside the gene matches. The CDR3 is 16 amino acids. The CDR3: CASTPRGGMSADTQYF. In nucleotides, the CDR3 is TGTGCCAGCACCCCCCGGGGAGGGATGAGCGCAGATACGCAGTATTTT.

This rearrangement joins TRBV27 to TRBJ1-2; D not resolved. CDR3 length: 15 amino acids. V was pared by 6 bases and J by 3 bases, with 17 bases between. Germline-derived CDR1 and CDR2 are MNHEY and SMNVEV (reference sequence). The CDR3 DNA is TGTGCCAGCAGCCCCAGGACGACCCCAGACTATGGCTACACCTTC. It encodes CASSPRTTPDYGYTF.

This chain joins TRBV7-9 and TRBJ1-2; no clear D. V was trimmed by 7 bases and J by 3 bases, leaving 6 bases between them. CDR1 and CDR2 from the germline V gene are SEHNR and FQNEAQ (reference sequence). CDR3 length: 11 amino acids. CDR3 DNA: TGTGCCAGCACCTCAGACTATGGCTACACCTTC. It is translated as CASTSDYGYTF.

This clonotype came up once. The chain combines TRBV20-1 with TRBJ1-4; the D is unclear. Trimming stripped 6 bases from V and 4 bases from J, with 15 bases between. CDR1 and CDR2 (germline): DFQATT, SNEGSKA (reference sequence). The CDR3 covers 14 residues. The CDR3 sequence is CSATPGLSNEKLFF. In nucleotides, the CDR3 is TGCAGTGCAACCCCAGGACTGAGTAATGAAAAACTGTTTTTT.

The chain is built from TRBV20-1 and TRBJ2-1; D not certain. The CDR3 totals 12 residues. V was clipped by 3 bases and J by 13 bases, with 16 bases between them. CDR1 and CDR2 from the germline V gene are DFQATT and SNEGSKA (reference sequence). CDR3 bases: TGCAGTGCTAGGATCGCAAGGGCGGAACAGTTCTTC. Its protein is CSARIARAEQFF.

This rearrangement joins TRBV5-1 to TRBJ2-3; D tentatively reads TRBD1 or TRBD2 (5 bases each). The CDR3 length is 13 residues. Deletions cut 4 bases from V and 5 bases from J, with 11 bases between. In germline, CDR1 is SGHRS, CDR2 YFSETQ. The CDR3 sequence: CASSRDPGDTQYF. The DNA for the CDR3 is TGCGCCAGCAGCAGGGACCCCGGAGATACGCAGTATTTT.

The rearrangement uses TRBV5-6 and TRBJ2-1; the D gene is possibly TRBD1 (6 bases). This CDR3 contains 10 residues. CDR1 is SGHDT and CDR2 is YYEEEE in the germline V gene. Trimming stripped 7 bases from V and 8 bases from J, with 7 bases between. In nucleotides, the CDR3 is TGTGCCAGCGCAGGGGATGAGCAGTTCTTC. Amino acid sequence: CASAGDEQFF. Using reference TRBV5-6 and TRBJ2-1 for the parts outside the CDR3, the full variable domain is DAGVTQSPTHLIKTRGQQVTLRCSPKSGHDTVSWYQQALGQGPQFIFQYYEEEERQRGNFPDRFSGHQFPNYSSELNVNALLLGDSALYLCASAGDEQFFGPGTRLTVL.

The V gene is TRBV12-3 or TRBV12-4, the J gene TRBJ1-1, with 11 bases that match TRBD1. There are 13 residues in the CDR3. J lost 4 bases, V lost 7 bases, and 2 bases had no gene match. CDR3 in amino acids: CASTGTGGTEAFF. The CDR3 nucleotides are TGTGCCAGCACCGGGACAGGGGGCACTGAAGCTTTCTTT.

This chain uses TRBV11-2 with TRBJ2-5; 9 nucleotides align to TRBD2. CDR1 is SGHAT, CDR2 FQNNGV, per germline. Unmatched junction bases numbered 9, after V lost 2 bases and J lost 5 bases. CDR3 size: 16 residues. The CDR3 spells CASSLWSGGPIETQYF. The CDR3 DNA sequence: TGTGCCAGCAGCTTATGGAGCGGGGGGCCAATCGAGACCCAGTACTTC.

The sample holds one count of this clonotype. The chain has TRBV14 and TRBJ2-5; the D call may be TRBD1 or TRBD2 (6 bases each). V lost 8 bases to trimming and J lost 4 bases, with 14 bases between them. Germline V CDR1 and CDR2: SGHDN, FVKESK. The CDR3 loop spans 13 amino acids. CDR3 sequence: CASRTDGRETQYF. CDR3 DNA: TGTGCCAGCCGGACAGACGGGAGAGAGACCCAGTACTTC.

The chain is built from TRBV6-5 and TRBJ2-7, with unresolved D. Germline V gene data show CDR1 as MNHEY and CDR2 as SVGAGI. V lost 6 bases to trimming and J lost 2 bases, with 11 bases between them. The CDR3 extends over 13 amino acids. This chain's CDR3 is CASRLGRTYEQYF. The CDR3 DNA follows: TGTGCCAGCAGATTAGGACGAACCTACGAGCAGTACTTC.

This chain joins TRBV7-8 and TRBJ2-1; D might be TRBD2 (7 bases). The CDR3 sequence is 14 residues long. V shed 11 bases and J shed 2 bases, with 16 bases lying between them. The germline CDR1 and CDR2 sequences are SGHVS and FQNEAQ. CDR3 nucleotides: TGTGCCGCCTCCTCCGGGGGGCCCTACAATGAGCAGTTCTTC. Protein sequence: CAASSGGPYNEQFF.

The chain uses TRBV4-1 and TRBJ2-7, with TRBD1 as a possible D gene (5 bases). CDR1 is MGHRA, CDR2 YSYEKL, per germline. V lost 1 base, J lost 2 bases, and 9 bases lay in between. The CDR3 consists of 14 residues. CDR3 DNA sequence: TGCGCCAGCAGCCAAGTCACAGGCCCCTACGAGCAGTACTTC. As protein: CASSQVTGPYEQYF.

The chain recombines TRBV20-1 with TRBJ1-2; 7 bases fit TRBD1. The CDR3 has 14 residues. Germline assignment: CDR1 DFQATT and CDR2 SNEGSKA (reference sequence). Trimming at V came to 5 bases and at J to 2 bases, leaving 8 bases not matched to a gene. This chain's CDR3 is CSAFPRGENYGYTF. The CDR3 DNA reads TGCAGTGCTTTCCCCAGGGGGGAGAACTATGGCTACACCTTC.

This chain links TRBV4-1 with TRBJ1-5, with D possibly being TRBD1 (6 bases). Deletions cut 6 bases from V and 2 bases from J, with 11 bases between. The CDR3 length is 14 residues. Germline CDR1 MGHRA, CDR2 YSYEKL. CDR3 amino acids: CASRRDIGNQPQHF. CDR3 coding DNA: TGCGCCAGCAGACGGGACATCGGCAATCAGCCCCAGCATTTT.

The gene calls are TRBV7-6 and TRBJ2-2; TRBD2 agrees at 14 bases. This CDR3 comprises 15 residues. J was trimmed by 4 bases and V by 7 bases; bases with no gene match: 2. Germline V gene data show CDR1 as SGHVS and CDR2 as FNYEAQ. CDR3 loop: CASTGTSGGTGELFF. CDR3 coding DNA: TGTGCCAGCACCGGGACTAGCGGGGGCACCGGGGAGCTGTTTTTT.

This clonotype was seen once. V usage is TRBV12-3 or TRBV12-4 and J usage is TRBJ1-2; 8 bases are shared with TRBD1. Trimming took 5 bases from V and 5 from J; bases not matched to a gene: 13. The CDR3 spans 16 residues. CDR3 coding DNA: TGTGCCAGCAGTCCCGCGGGACAGGCTAAGGGATATGGCTACACCTTC. It codes for CASSPAGQAKGYGYTF.

The gene calls are TRBV14 and TRBJ2-5; no firm D call. Germline values: CDR1 SGHDN, CDR2 FVKESK. The length of the CDR3 is 8 residues. The V end lost 8 bases, the J end lost 11 bases, and 6 bases lay between the germline ends. DNA of the CDR3: TGTGCCAGCCGGTGTCAGTACTTC. It specifies CASRCQYF.

The V and J genes are TRBV4-1 and TRBJ2-5; 7 positions match TRBD2. The junction had 10 bases not matched to a gene; V was cut back by 4 bases and J by 5 bases. Looked up from germline, CDR1 is MGHRA and CDR2 is YSYEKL. The CDR3 length is 15 residues. This CDR3 reads CASSPMKLGGETQYF. In nucleotides, the CDR3 is TGCGCCAGCAGCCCTATGAAGCTCGGGGGGGAGACCCAGTACTTC.

The chain couples TRBV2 to TRBJ2-1; 8 positions agree with TRBD1. This CDR3 has 15 amino acids. V lost 6 bases, J lost 3 bases, and 7 bases stayed unmatched. The V gene's germline CDR1 is SNHLY and CDR2 FYNNEI. This CDR3 is CASRAGTGNYNEQFF. The CDR3 DNA reads TGTGCCAGCAGGGCCGGGACAGGAAACTACAATGAGCAGTTCTTC.

The chain combines TRBV11-2 with TRBJ2-5; D not certain. Germline V gene sequence: CDR1 SGHAT, CDR2 FQNNGV. Trimming pared 2 bases from V and 0 bases from J, leaving 13 bases between. The CDR3 sequence is 16 residues long. In nucleotides, the CDR3 is TGTGCCAGCAGCTTAACCTTATGGTCGTACCAAGAGACCCAGTACTTC. It codes for CASSLTLWSYQETQYF.

The chain uses TRBV7-3 and TRBJ2-3; D uncertain. The length of the CDR3 is 13 residues. CDR1 and CDR2 (germline): SGHTA, FQGTGA. V lost 5 bases and J lost 2, with 8 bases in between. As DNA, the CDR3 is TGTGCCAGCAGCCCCGGATCCACAGATACGCAGTATTTT. Residues: CASSPGSTDTQYF.

This clonotype was recorded once. J is TRBJ2-1 and V is TRBV7-2; 10 bases are shared with TRBD2. This CDR3 contains 19 residues. Germline CDR1 is SGHTA and CDR2 is FQGNSA. Trimming removed 2 bases from V and 5 bases from J; junction bases left unmatched: 15. The CDR3 DNA follows: TGTGCCAGCAGCTTAACCGCGTGGTCTTATAGCGGGGGGCACAATGAGCAGTTCTTC. Translated: CASSLTAWSYSGGHNEQFF.

As regards this clonotype: A read error may account for a junction end that differs from germline. The chain links TRBV27 to TRBJ1-6, with TRBD1 matching over 7 bases. This CDR3 region has 13 residues. CDR1 and CDR2 (germline): MNHEY, SMNVEV (reference sequence). Written as DNA, the CDR3 is TGCGACAGGGCAGGGACCTATAATTCACCCCTCCACTTT. Protein sequence: CDRAGTYNSPLHF.

The rearrangement uses TRBV27 and TRBJ2-7, with TRBD1 identical over 7 bases. This CDR3 comprises 13 residues. CDR1 and CDR2 from the germline V gene are MNHEY and SMNVEV (reference sequence). Trimming at V came to 5 bases and at J to 3 bases, leaving 4 bases not matched to a gene. CDR3 coding DNA: TGTGCCAGCAGTCCCGGGACAGTCTACGAGCAGTACGTC. Translated: CASSPGTVYEQYV.